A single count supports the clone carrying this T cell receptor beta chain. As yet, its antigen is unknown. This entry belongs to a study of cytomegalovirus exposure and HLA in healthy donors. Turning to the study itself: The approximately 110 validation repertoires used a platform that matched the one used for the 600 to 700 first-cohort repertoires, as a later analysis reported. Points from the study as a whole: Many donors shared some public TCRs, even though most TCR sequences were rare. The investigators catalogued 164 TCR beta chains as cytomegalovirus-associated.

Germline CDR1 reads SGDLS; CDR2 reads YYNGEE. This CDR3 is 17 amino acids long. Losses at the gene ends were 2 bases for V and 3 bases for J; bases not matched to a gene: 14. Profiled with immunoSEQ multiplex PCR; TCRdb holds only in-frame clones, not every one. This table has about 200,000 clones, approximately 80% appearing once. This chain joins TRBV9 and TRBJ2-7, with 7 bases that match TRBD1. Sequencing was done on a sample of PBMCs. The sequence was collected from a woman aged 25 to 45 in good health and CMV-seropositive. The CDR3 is CASSVGSGKGALYEQYF. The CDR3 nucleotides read TGTGCCAGCAGCGTGGGTTCGGGGAAGGGGGCTCTCTACGAGCAGTACTTC. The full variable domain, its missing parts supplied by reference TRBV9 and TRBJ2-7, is DSGVTQTPKHLITATGQRVTLRCSPRSGDLSVYWYQQSLDQGLQFLIQYYNGEERAKGNILERFSAQQFPDLHSELNLSSLELGDSALYFCASSVGSGKGALYEQYFGPGTRLTVT.